This entry lists 14 T cell receptor beta chains sequenced from one sample in a study of blood T cell repertoires in COVID-19. Assay: immunoSEQ multiplex PCR; the TCRdb copy retains only in-frame clones and omits some. The sample carries tens of thousands of clones, more than 75% recorded once. The sequenced sample was peripheral blood. The receptors stem from a woman aged 80 or over with active or convalescent COVID-19.

This chain connects TRBV27 to TRBJ2-5, with D tentatively TRBD2 (6 bases). The length of the CDR3 is 13 residues. V lost 4 bases and J 7 bases, leaving 13 bases between the germline ends. The germline CDR1 and CDR2 sequences are MNHEY and SMNVEV (reference sequence). CDR3 sequence reads: CASSSTSFGTQYF. In DNA form, the CDR3 reads TGTGCCAGCAGTTCGACTAGTTTCGGGACCCAGTACTTC.

Only one count was recorded for this clone. J is TRBJ2-2 and V is TRBV5-4; 7 bases match TRBD1. V trimming: 3 bases; J trimming: 7 bases; junction bases outside the gene matches: 9. CDR1 and CDR2 from the germline V gene are SGHNT and YYREEE (reference sequence). The CDR3 spans 15 residues. The CDR3 DNA reads as TGTGCCAGCAGCTCGGGTCACAGGGGAAACGGGGAGCTGTTTTTT. As protein: CASSSGHRGNGELFF.

The chain employs TRBV14 and TRBJ2-7; TRBD1 matches at 8 bases. Germline values: CDR1 SGHDN, CDR2 FVKESK. The junction had 9 bases not matched to a gene; V was cut back by 4 bases and J by 4 bases. The CDR3 runs to 15 residues. CDR3 sequence (DNA): TGTGCCAGCAGCCGTCTCGCAGGGGGCATTTACGAGCAGTACTTC. Translating it yields CASSRLAGGIYEQYF.

This clone was observed a few times. In DNA, the CDR3 is TGTGCCAGCAGTTTATGGGGGGCGTCCGGGGAGCTGTTTTTT. This sequence encodes CASSLWGASGELFF. The chain combines TRBV28 with TRBJ2-2; possibly TRBD1 for D (6 bases). Trimming took 0 bases from V and 6 from J, leaving 8 bases between them. The CDR3 has 14 amino acids. Germline values: CDR1 MDHEN, CDR2 SYDVKM.

The gene calls are TRBV2 and TRBJ2-5; D is unresolved. V was pared by 4 bases and J by 3 bases, with 9 bases between. The CDR3 totals 13 residues. Per germline, CDR1 SNHLY and CDR2 FYNNEI. DNA for the CDR3: TGTGCCAGCAGTGGTTACGCTAAAGAGACCCAGTACTTC. Its protein product is CASSGYAKETQYF.

V usage is TRBV11-3 and J usage is TRBJ2-3, with TRBD2 matching over 13 bases. The CDR3 loop spans 16 amino acids. Germline CDR1 is SGHNT and CDR2 is YENEEA. Trimming cost V 5 bases and J 2 bases; bases outside gene matches: 4. The CDR3 DNA reads as TGTGCCAGCAGCCAGGGGACTAGCGGGGACACAGATACGCAGTATTTT. Translated: CASSQGTSGDTDTQYF.

V is TRBV11-2 and J is TRBJ2-3, with D unresolved. This CDR3 spans 14 amino acids. Germline V gives CDR1 SGHAT, CDR2 FQNNGV. V was shortened by 5 bases and J by 5 bases, with 14 bases between the two germline ends. The CDR3 nucleotides are TGTGCCAGCAGCCCCCAAGAGGAAGTAGATACGCAGTATTTT. This translates into CASSPQEEVDTQYF.

V usage is TRBV19 and J usage is TRBJ2-7; D gene ambiguous. Germline V gene data show CDR1 as LNHDA and CDR2 as SQIVND (reference sequence). CDR3 length: 14 amino acids. V was clipped by 2 bases and J by 5 bases, with 13 bases between them. DNA for the CDR3: TGTGCCAGTAGTATAAGTGGAGTGCCAGACGAGCAGTACTTC. It encodes CASSISGVPDEQYF.

The rearrangement uses TRBV19 and TRBJ2-3, with 11 nucleotides matching TRBD1. Per the germline V gene, CDR1 is LNHDA and CDR2 is SQIVND (reference sequence). CDR3 length equals 13 residues. With 10 bases clipped from V and 5 bases from J, the junction kept 5 bases outside the gene matches. The CDR3 sequence is CATRTGGLDTQYF. CDR3 coding DNA: TGTGCCACGCGGACAGGGGGCTTAGATACGCAGTATTTT.

This clone was recorded once. The gene calls are TRBV7-3 and TRBJ1-2, with TRBD1 matching over 7 bases. There are 12 residues in the CDR3. The J segment lost 14 bases and the V segment lost 1 base, leaving 7 bases of the junction unmatched. Germline CDR1 is SGHTA and CDR2 is FQGTGA. The CDR3 loop is CASSLSGRGLTF. CDR3 sequence (DNA): TGTGCCAGCAGCTTAAGCGGGAGGGGGCTAACCTTC.

The chain uses TRBV6-6 and TRBJ2-7; D perhaps matches TRBD2 (5 bases). Per the germline V gene, CDR1 is MNHNY and CDR2 is SVGAGI (reference sequence). V lost 5 bases and J lost 0, with 14 bases in between. CDR3 length: 15 amino acids. The CDR3 DNA reads TGTGCCAGCAGTAACCCCTCGGAGGCCTCCTACGAGCAGTACTTC. Protein: CASSNPSEASYEQYF.

The chain combines TRBV6-6 with TRBJ2-1; tentative D call: TRBD2 (5 bases). The germline gives CDR1 MNHNY, CDR2 SVGAGI (reference sequence). Trimming took off 6 bases at V and 3 bases at J, with 12 bases between the two ends. This CDR3 is built from 14 residues. The CDR3 region has the DNA TGTGCCAGCAGCGAGGACTTGCTCTACAATGAGCAGTTCTTC. Its translation is CASSEDLLYNEQFF.

Points on this clone: Germline is not matched at one junction end, which may reflect a read error. The CDR3 coding sequence is TGTGCCAGCAGCTTGGAGTACGACGGCTCTTGGGAGGCCTTC. This codes for CASSLEYDGSWEAF. The chain combines TRBV7-9 with TRBJ1-2; D remains unclear. This CDR3 is 14 amino acids long. Per germline, CDR1 SEHNR and CDR2 FQNEAQ (reference sequence).

This chain uses TRBV11-3 with TRBJ1-6, with D perhaps matching TRBD1 (5 bases). The CDR3 has 18 residues. Germline CDR1 and CDR2: SGHNT and YENEEA. V lost 1 base, J lost 0 bases, and 13 bases lay in between. The chain's CDR3 is CASSLGSETGSYNSPLHF. In nucleotides, the CDR3 is TGTGCCAGCAGCTTAGGTTCCGAAACAGGCTCCTATAATTCACCCCTCCACTTT.